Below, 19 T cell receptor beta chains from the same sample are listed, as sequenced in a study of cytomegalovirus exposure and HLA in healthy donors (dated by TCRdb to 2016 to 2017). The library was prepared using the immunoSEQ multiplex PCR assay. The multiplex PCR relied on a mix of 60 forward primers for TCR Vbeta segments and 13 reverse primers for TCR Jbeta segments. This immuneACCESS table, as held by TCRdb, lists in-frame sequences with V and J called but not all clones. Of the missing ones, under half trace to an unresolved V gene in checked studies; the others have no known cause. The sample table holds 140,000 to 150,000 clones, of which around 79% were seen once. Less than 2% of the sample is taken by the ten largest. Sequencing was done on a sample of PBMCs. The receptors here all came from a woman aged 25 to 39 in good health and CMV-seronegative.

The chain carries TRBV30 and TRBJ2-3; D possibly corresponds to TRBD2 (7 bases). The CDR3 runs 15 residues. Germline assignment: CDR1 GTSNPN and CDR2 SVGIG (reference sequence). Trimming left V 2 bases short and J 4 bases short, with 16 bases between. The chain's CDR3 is CAWSHGGGAADTQYF. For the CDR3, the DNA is TGTGCCTGGAGTCACGGAGGGGGGGCCGCAGATACGCAGTATTTT.

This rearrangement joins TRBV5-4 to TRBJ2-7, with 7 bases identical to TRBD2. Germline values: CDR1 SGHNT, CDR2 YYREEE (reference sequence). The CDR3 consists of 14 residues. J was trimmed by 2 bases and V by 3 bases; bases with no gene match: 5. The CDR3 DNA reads TGTGCCAGCAGCTCCCGGACTAGGGCCTACGAGCAGTACTTC. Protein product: CASSSRTRAYEQYF.

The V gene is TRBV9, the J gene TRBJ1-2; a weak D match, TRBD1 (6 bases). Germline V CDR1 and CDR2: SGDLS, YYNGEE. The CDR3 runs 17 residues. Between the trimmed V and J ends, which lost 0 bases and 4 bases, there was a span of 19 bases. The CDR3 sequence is CASSVDAGGGKFYGYTF. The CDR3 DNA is TGTGCCAGCAGCGTAGATGCGGGAGGGGGAAAATTCTATGGCTACACCTTC.

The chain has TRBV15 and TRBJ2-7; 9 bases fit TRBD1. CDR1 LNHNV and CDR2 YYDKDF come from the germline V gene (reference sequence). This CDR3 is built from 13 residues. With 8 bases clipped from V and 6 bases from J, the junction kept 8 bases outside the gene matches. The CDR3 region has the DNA TGTGCCACCTCTTGGGGGACAGGGAGCGAGCAGTACTTC. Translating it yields CATSWGTGSEQYF.

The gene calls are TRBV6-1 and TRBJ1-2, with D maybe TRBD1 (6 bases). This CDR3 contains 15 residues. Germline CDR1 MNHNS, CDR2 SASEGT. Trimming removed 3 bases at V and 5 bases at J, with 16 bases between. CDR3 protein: CASSDWGHVAYGYTF. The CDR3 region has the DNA TGTGCCAGCAGTGATTGGGGACATGTCGCATATGGCTACACCTTC.

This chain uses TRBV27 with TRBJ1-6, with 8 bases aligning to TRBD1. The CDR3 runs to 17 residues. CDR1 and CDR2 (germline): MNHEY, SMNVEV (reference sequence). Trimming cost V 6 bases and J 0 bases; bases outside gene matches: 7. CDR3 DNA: TGTGCCAGCAGCCGGGACAGGCAAAGCTCCTATAATTCACCCCTCCACTTT. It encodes CASSRDRQSSYNSPLHF.

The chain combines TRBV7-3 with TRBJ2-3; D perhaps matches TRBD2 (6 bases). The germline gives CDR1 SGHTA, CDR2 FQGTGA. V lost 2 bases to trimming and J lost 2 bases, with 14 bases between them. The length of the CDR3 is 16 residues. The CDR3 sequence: CASSLGGDQFTDTQYF. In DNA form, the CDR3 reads TGTGCCAGCAGCTTAGGAGGGGATCAGTTCACAGATACGCAGTATTTT.

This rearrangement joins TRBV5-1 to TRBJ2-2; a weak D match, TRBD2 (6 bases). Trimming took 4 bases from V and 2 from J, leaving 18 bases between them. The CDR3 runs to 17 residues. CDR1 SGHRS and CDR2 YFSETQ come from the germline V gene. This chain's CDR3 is CASSPGKGTFNTGELFF. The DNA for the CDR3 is TGCGCCAGCAGCCCCGGGAAAGGGACTTTTAACACCGGGGAGCTGTTTTTT.

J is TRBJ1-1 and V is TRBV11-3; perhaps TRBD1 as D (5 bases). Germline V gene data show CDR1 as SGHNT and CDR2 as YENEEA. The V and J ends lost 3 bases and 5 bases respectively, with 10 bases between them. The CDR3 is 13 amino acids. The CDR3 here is CASSFSRDTEAFF. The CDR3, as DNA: TGTGCCAGCAGCTTTTCCAGGGATACTGAAGCTTTCTTT.

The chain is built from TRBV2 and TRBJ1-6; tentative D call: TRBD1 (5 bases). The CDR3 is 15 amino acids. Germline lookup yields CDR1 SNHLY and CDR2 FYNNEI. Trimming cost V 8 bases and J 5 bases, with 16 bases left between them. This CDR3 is CASLVVGGDNSPLHF. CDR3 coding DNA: TGTGCCAGCTTAGTCGTGGGAGGGGATAATTCACCCCTCCACTTT.

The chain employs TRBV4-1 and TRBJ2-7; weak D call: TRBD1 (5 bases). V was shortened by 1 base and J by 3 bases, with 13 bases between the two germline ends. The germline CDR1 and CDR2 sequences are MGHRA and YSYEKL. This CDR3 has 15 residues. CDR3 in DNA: TGCGCCAGCAGCCAAGCGGACGGACAAAGCTACGAGCAGTACTTC. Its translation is CASSQADGQSYEQYF.

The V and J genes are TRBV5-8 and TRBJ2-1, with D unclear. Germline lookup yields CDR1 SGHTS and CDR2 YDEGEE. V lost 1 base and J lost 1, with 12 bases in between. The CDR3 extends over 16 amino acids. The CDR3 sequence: CASSLLAVASYNEQFF. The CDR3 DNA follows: TGTGCCAGCAGCTTGTTGGCGGTGGCTTCCTACAATGAGCAGTTCTTC.

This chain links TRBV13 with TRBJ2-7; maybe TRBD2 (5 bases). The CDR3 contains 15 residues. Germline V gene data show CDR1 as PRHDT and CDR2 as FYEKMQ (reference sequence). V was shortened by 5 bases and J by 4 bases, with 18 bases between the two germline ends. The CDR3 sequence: CASSRREGVPYEQYF. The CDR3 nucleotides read TGTGCCAGCAGCCGGCGCGAGGGAGTTCCTTACGAGCAGTACTTC.

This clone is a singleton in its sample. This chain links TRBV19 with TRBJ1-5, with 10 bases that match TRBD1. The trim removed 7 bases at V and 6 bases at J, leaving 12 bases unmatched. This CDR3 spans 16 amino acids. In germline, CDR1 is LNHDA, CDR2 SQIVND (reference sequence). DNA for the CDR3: TGTGCCAGTACCCTACTACCGACAGGGGGCGGTCAGCCCCAGCATTTT. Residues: CASTLLPTGGGQPQHF.

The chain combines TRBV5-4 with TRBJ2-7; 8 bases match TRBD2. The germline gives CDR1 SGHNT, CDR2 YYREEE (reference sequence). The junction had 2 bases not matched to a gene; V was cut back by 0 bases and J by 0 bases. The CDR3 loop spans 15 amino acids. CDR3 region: CASSLAGGVSYEQYF. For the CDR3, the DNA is TGTGCCAGCAGCTTGGCCGGGGGGGTCTCCTACGAGCAGTACTTC.

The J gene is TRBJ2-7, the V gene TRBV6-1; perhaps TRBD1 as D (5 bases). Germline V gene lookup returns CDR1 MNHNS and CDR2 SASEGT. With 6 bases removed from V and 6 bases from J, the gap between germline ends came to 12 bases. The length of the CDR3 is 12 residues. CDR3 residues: CASSAQGLEQYF. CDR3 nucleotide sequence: TGTGCCAGCAGCGCCCAGGGTCTCGAGCAGTACTTC.

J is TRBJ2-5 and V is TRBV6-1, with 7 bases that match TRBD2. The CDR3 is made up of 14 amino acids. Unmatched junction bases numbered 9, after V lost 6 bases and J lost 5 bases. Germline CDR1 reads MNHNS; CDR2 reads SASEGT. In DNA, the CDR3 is TGTGCCAGCAGATCGGGACTAACCTGGGAGACCCAGTACTTC. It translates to CASRSGLTWETQYF.

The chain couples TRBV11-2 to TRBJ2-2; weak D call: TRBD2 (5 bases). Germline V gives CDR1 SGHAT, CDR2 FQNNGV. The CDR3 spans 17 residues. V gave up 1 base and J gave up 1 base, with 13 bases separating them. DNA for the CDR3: TGTGCCAGCAGCTTAGGGCTGGGCGGGCTGAACACCGGGGAGCTGTTTTTT. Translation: CASSLGLGGLNTGELFF.

CDR3 sequence (DNA): TGTGCCATCAAAGGAACTAGCGGGGTCACAGATACGCAGTATTTT. Its protein product is CAIKGTSGVTDTQYF. The chain combines TRBV10-3 with TRBJ2-3, with 10 bases fitting TRBD2. The CDR3 totals 15 residues. Germline V lookup: CDR1 ENHRY, CDR2 SYGVKD. The V gene end was trimmed by 7 bases and the J gene end by 2 bases; junction bases not matched to a gene: 6.